Given below is one T cell receptor (beta chain) in context. CDR1 and CDR2 (germline): SGHTA, FQGNSA. The CDR3 length is 15 residues. Trimming took 9 bases from V and 0 from J; bases not matched to a gene: 4. The sample comes from a study of blood T cells in healthy people across ages. Alongside a J-beta primer mix, a sample-barcoded 5' primer served in a second PCR lasting about 7 to 11 cycles. Each CDR3 protein gets one entry after TCRdb re-called the 5' RACE reads with MiXCR. The table has approximately 850,000 distinct CDR3 sequences, nearly 60% seen once. Sequences were obtained from blood. This sequence joins TRBV7-2 and TRBJ2-6, with 8 bases matching TRBD1. The source of this sequence is a man aged 25-45 years in good health. CDR3 in amino acids: CASQGALSGANVLTF. The CDR3 nucleotides read TGTGCCAGTCAGGGGGCACTCTCTGGGGCCAACGTCCTGACTTTC.